The present T cell receptor (beta chain) was sequenced within a study of tumor-infiltrating lymphocytes in primary liver carcinoma. Background on the study: Productive TCRbeta read yields ran from roughly 3.65 to 7.13 million per sample and were similar between tissues.

With a constant-region primer, TCR beta cDNA was made from about 0.5 ug of total RNA. The TCR beta library was amplified through three nested multiplex PCR rounds in a modified ARM-PCR procedure. TRBV1-TRBV30 forward and Cbeta reverse primers drove the first two roughly 10-cycle rounds. MiXCR, applied by TCRdb to the multiplex PCR reads, yields one record per CDR3 protein. The data show approximately 320,000 distinct CDR3 sequences, 50% to 60% seen once. V was pared by 7 bases and J by 4 bases, with 6 bases of the junction left unmatched. Germline V gene lookup returns CDR1 SQVTM and CDR2 ANQGSEA. The CDR3 spans 12 residues. Overall study findings and caveats: Tumor-blood pairs (like tumor-adjacent pairs) overlapped less than tumor region pairs did.

Of note for this clonotype: Its antigen is as yet unknown. A read error is possible here, since a much larger clone lies one base away. This likely comes from a read error, as the CDR3 has no conserved phenylalanine or tryptophan at its end.

Germline DNA was also extracted, with blood RNA taken from unsorted whole blood. Patients showed chronic HBV infection and an absence of prior treatment. The authors collected four milliliters of peripheral blood before surgery. The gene calls are TRBV29-1 and TRBJ2-5, with 7 bases identical to TRBD2. The sequencing input was peripheral blood. The receptor comes from a woman between 25 and 40 years old with primary liver carcinoma and hepatitis B virus infection. Here the CDR3 reads CSGSWGGETQYV. CDR3 in DNA: TGCAGCGGTTCGTGGGGGGGAGAGACCCAGTACGTC.